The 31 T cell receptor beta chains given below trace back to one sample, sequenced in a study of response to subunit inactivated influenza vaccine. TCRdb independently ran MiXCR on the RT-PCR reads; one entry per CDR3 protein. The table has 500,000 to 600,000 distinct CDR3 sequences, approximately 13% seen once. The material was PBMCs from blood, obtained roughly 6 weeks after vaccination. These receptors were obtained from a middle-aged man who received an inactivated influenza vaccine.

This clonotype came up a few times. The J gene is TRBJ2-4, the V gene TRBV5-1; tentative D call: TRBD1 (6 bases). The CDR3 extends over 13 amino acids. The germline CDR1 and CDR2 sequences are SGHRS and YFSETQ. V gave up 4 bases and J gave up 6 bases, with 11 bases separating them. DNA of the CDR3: TGCGCCAGCAGCGGGCCGGACAGAAACATTCAGTACTTC. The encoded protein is CASSGPDRNIQYF.

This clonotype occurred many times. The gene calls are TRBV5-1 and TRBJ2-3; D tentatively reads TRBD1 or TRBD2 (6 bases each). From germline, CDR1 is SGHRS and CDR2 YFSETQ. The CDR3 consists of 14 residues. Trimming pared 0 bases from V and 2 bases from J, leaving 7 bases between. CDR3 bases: TGCGCCAGCAGCTTGGGGGGGGCCACAGATACGCAGTATTTT. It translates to CASSLGGATDTQYF.

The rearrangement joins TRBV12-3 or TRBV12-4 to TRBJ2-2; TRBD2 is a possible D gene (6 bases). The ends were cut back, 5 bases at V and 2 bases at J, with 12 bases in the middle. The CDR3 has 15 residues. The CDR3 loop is CASSGGVINTGELFF. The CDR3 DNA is TGTGCCAGCAGTGGCGGGGTTATAAACACCGGGGAGCTGTTTTTT.

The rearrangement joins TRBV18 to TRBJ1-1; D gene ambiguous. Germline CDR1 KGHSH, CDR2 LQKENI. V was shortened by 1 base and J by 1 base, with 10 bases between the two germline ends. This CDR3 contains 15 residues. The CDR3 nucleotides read TGTGCCAGCTCACCACGAGTGGGGAAGAACACTGAAGCTTTCTTT. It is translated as CASSPRVGKNTEAFF.

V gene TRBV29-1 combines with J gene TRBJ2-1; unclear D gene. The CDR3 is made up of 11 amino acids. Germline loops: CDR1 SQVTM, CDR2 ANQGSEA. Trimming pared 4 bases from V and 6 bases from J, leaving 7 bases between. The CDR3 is CSVVLINEQFF. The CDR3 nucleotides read TGCAGCGTTGTGCTCATCAATGAGCAGTTCTTC.

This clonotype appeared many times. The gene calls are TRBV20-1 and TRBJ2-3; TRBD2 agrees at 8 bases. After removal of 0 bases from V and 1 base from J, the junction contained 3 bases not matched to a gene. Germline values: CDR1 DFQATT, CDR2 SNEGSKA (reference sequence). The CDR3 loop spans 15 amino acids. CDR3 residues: CSARDDGGGTDTQYF. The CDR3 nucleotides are TGCAGTGCTAGAGATGACGGGGGGGGCACAGATACGCAGTATTTT.

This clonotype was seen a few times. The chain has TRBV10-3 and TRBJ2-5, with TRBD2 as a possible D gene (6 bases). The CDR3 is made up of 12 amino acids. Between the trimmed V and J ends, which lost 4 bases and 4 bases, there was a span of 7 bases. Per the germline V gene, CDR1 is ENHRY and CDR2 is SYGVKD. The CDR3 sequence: CAISAGGETQYF. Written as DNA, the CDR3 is TGTGCCATCAGTGCCGGGGGAGAGACCCAGTACTTC.

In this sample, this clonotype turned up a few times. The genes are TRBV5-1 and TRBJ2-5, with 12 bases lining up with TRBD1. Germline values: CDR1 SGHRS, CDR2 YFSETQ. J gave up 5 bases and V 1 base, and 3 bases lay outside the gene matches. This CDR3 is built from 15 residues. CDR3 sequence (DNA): TGCGCCAGCAGCTTGTGGGGGACAGGGGGCGAGACCCAGTACTTC. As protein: CASSLWGTGGETQYF.

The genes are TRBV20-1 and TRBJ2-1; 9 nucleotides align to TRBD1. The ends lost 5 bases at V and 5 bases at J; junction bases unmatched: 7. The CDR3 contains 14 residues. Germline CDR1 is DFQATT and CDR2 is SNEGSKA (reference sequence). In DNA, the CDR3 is TGCAGTGCTCCCCGGGACAGGGTCCACAATGAGCAGTTCTTC. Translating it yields CSAPRDRVHNEQFF.

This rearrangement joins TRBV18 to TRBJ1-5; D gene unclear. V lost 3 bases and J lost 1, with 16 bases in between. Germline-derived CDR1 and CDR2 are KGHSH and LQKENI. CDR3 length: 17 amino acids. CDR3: CASSPMGGSRSNQPQHF. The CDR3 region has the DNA TGTGCCAGCTCACCGATGGGAGGGAGTAGAAGCAATCAGCCCCAGCATTTT.

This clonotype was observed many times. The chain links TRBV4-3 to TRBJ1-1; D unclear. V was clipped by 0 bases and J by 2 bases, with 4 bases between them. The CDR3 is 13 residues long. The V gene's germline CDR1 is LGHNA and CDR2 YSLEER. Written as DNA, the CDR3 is TGCGCCAGCAGCCAAGAGTCTAACACTGAAGCTTTCTTT. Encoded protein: CASSQESNTEAFF.

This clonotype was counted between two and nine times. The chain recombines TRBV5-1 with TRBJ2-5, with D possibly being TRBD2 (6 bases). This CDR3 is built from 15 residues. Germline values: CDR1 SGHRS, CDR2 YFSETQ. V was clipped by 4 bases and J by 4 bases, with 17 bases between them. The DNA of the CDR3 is TGCGCCAGCAGCCCCGGGACTCCCGGCGGAGAGACCCAGTACTTC. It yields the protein CASSPGTPGGETQYF. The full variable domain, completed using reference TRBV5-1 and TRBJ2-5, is KAGVTQTPRYLIKTRGQQVTLSCSPISGHRSVSWYQQTPGQGLQFLFEYFSETQRNKGNFPGRFSGRQFSNSRSEMNVSTLELGDSALYLCASSPGTPGGETQYFGPGTRLLVL.

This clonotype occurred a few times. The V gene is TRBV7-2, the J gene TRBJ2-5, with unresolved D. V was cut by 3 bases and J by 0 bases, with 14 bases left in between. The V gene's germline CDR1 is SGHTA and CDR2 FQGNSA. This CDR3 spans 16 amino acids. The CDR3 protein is CASSLRGYNHQETQYF. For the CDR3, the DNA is TGTGCCAGCAGCTTGAGAGGCTATAACCACCAAGAGACCCAGTACTTC.

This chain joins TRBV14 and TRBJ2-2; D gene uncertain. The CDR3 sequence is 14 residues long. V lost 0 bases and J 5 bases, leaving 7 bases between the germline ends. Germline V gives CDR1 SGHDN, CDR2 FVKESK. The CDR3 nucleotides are TGTGCCAGCAGCCAAGAAATACGGACCGGGGAGCTGTTTTTT. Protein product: CASSQEIRTGELFF.

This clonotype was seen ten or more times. The CDR3, as DNA: TGTGCCAGCAGCTTAGTATCTGGCGGGCGGGATCGCAATGAGCAGTTCTTC. Translating gives CASSLVSGGRDRNEQFF. This chain joins TRBV7-6 and TRBJ2-1; a weak D match, TRBD2 (6 bases). The length of the CDR3 is 17 residues. Trimming cost V 1 base and J 6 bases, with 19 bases left between them. The germline gives CDR1 SGHVS, CDR2 FNYEAQ.

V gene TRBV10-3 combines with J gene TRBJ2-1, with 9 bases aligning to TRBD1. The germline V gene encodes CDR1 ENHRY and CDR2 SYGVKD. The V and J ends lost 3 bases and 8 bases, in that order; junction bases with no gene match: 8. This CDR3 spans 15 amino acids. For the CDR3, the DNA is TGTGCCATCAGTGAAAGGGACAGGGAATTCGATGAGCAGTTCTTC. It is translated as CAISERDREFDEQFF.

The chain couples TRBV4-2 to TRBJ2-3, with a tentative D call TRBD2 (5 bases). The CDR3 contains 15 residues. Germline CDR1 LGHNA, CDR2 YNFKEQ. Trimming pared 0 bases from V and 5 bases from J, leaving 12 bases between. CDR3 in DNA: TGTGCCAGCAGCCAAGACCCTAGCCGGGGAGATACGCAGTATTTT. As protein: CASSQDPSRGDTQYF.

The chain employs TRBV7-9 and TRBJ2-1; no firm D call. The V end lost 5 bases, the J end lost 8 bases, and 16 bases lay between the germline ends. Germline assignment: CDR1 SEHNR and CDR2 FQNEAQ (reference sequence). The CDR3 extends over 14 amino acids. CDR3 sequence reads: CASSPREGLHEQFF. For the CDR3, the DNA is TGTGCCAGCAGCCCAAGAGAAGGTTTGCATGAGCAGTTCTTC.

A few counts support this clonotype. The CDR3 DNA is TGCAGTGCTAGAGATTCCACTCCCGGGAAGAATGAAGCTTTCTTT. It codes for CSARDSTPGKNEAFF. The V and J genes are TRBV20-1 and TRBJ1-1; D is unresolved. The germline V gene encodes CDR1 DFQATT and CDR2 SNEGSKA (reference sequence). V gave up 0 bases and J gave up 7 bases, with 18 bases separating them. This CDR3 contains 15 residues.

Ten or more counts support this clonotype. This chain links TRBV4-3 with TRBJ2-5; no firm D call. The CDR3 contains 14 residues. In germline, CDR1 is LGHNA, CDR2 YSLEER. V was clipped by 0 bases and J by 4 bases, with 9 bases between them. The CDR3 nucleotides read TGCGCCAGCAGCCAAGATTTTGAGCGAGAGACCCAGTACTTC. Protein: CASSQDFERETQYF.

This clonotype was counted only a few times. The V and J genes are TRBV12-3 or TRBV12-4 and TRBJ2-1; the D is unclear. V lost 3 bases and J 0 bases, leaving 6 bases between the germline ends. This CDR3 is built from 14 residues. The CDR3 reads CASSFTGSYNEQFF. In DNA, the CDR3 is TGTGCCAGCAGTTTTACGGGCTCCTACAATGAGCAGTTCTTC.

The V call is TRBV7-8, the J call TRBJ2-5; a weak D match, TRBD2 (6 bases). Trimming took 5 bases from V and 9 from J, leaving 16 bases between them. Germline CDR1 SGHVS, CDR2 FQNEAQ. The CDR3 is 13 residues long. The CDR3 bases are TGTGCCAGCAGCCCCTTTGGCCCGGGGGCCCAGTACTTC. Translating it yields CASSPFGPGAQYF.

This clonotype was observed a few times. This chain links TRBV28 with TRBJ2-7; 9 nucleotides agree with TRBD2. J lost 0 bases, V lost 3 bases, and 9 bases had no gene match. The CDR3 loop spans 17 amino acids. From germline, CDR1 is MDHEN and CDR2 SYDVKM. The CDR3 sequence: CASSFGLASSSSYEQYF. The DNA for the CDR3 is TGTGCCAGCAGTTTCGGACTAGCGAGTTCCAGCTCCTACGAGCAGTACTTC.

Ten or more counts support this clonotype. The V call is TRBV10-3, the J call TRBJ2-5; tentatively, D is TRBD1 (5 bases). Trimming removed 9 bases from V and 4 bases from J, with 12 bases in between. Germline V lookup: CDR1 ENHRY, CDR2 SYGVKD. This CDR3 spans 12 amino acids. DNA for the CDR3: TGTGCCATTAGGGGTACGGGAGAGACCCAGTACTTC. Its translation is CAIRGTGETQYF.

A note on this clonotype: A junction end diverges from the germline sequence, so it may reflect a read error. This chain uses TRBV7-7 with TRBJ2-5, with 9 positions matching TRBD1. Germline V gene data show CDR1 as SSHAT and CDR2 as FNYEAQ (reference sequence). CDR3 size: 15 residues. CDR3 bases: TGTGCTAGCAGCTCGGGACAGGGTTCTTGGGAGACCCAGTACTTC. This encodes CASSSGQGSWETQYF.

Here the CDR3 reads CSARVGESNQPQHF. CDR3 in DNA: TGCAGTGCTAGAGTGGGGGAAAGTAATCAGCCCCAGCATTTT. The gene calls are TRBV20-1 and TRBJ1-5, with D perhaps TRBD1 (5 bases). This CDR3 contains 14 residues. V gave up 1 base and J gave up 4 bases, with 11 bases separating them. The germline V gene has CDR1 DFQATT and CDR2 SNEGSKA (reference sequence).

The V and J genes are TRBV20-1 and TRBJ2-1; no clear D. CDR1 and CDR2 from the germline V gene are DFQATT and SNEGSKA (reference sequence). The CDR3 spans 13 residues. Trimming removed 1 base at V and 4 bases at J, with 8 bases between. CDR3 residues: CSARGRVYNEQFF. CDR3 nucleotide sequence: TGCAGTGCTAGAGGCAGAGTTTACAATGAGCAGTTCTTC.

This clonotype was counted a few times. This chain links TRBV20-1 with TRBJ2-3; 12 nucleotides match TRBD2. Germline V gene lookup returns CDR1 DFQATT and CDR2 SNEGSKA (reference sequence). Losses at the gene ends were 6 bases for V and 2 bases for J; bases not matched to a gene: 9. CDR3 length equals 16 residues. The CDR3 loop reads CSAGTWTSGNTDTQYF. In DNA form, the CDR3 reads TGCAGTGCCGGAACCTGGACTAGCGGGAACACAGATACGCAGTATTTT.

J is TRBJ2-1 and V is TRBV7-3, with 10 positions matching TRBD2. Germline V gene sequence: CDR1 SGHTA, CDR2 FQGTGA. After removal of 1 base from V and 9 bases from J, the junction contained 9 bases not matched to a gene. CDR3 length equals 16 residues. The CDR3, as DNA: TGTGCCAGCAGCTTAATAACTAGCGGGAAATTTCGTGAGCAGTTCTTC. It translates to CASSLITSGKFREQFF.

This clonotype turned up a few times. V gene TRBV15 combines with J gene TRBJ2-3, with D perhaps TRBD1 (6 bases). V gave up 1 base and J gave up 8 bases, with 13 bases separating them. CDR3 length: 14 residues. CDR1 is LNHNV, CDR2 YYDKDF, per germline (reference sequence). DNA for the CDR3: TGTGCCACCAGCAGAGGACAGGCGCCCGGTACGCAGTATTTT. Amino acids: CATSRGQAPGTQYF.

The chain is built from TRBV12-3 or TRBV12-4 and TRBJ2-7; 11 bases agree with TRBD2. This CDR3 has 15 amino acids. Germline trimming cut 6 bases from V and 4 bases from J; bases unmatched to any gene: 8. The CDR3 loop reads CASRGPSGRLYEQYF. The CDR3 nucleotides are TGTGCCAGCAGGGGGCCTAGCGGGAGGCTTTACGAGCAGTACTTC.